This TCR beta chain comes out of a study of cytomegalovirus exposure and HLA in healthy donors. Study-level results: It was taken for granted in presence/absence analyses that sequencing depth across donors was roughly uniform. A later analysis linked some 17,000 TCR beta sequences to HLA alleles at 0.05 false discovery rate.

About this clone itself: Its matching antigen is unknown.

Trimming removed 8 bases from V and 3 bases from J; junction bases left unmatched: 4. Germline V gives CDR1 SGHRS, CDR2 YFSETQ. The CDR3 loop spans 13 amino acids. The PCR made use of 60 Vbeta and 13 Jbeta primers. Using immunoSEQ multiplex PCR, the repertoire was profiled, and TCRdb retains in-frame clones only, with some absent. The table records around 130,000 clones, roughly 85% of them present only once. Sequenced sample: PBMCs. The receptor comes from a boy under 18 in good health and CMV-seronegative. The chain links TRBV5-1 to TRBJ1-2, with 10 nucleotides matching TRBD1. The CDR3 DNA reads as TGCGCCAGTACCGGGACAGGGGACTATGGCTACACCTTC. Its translation is CASTGTGDYGYTF.